Below are 8 T cell receptor beta chains sequenced from a single sample in a study of patients and donors after allogeneic stem cell transplantation. TCRdb independently ran MiXCR on the RT-PCR reads; one entry per CDR3 protein. This table has roughly 880,000 distinct CDR3 sequences, roughly 18% appearing once. Sequenced input: blood, either unsorted or a sorted T cell fraction (not recorded which). The receptors originated from a human donor who was either an allogeneic HSCT recipient or a stem cell or donor lymphocyte infusion donor (not recorded which). It is not recorded whose cells these are; they may come from a transplant donor.

In this sample, this clonotype turned up a few times. The rearrangement links TRBV15 to TRBJ2-2; D may be TRBD2 (7 bases). The V gene lost 9 bases and the J gene lost 1 base, with 18 bases spanning the gap. The CDR3 runs 16 residues. Germline V gives CDR1 LNHNV, CDR2 YYDKDF (reference sequence). CDR3 sequence (DNA): TGTGCCACGCGAGGGGGGGGTTTTCGGAACACCGGGGAGCTGTTTTTT. It translates to CATRGGGFRNTGELFF.

V gene TRBV28 combines with J gene TRBJ2-3; 12 bases agree with TRBD2. The V segment lost 3 bases and the J segment 2 bases; nucleotides outside the gene matches: 6. This CDR3 comprises 17 residues. Germline values: CDR1 MDHEN, CDR2 SYDVKM. CDR3 sequence reads: CASSFALAGGYTDTQYF. The DNA of the CDR3 is TGTGCCAGCAGTTTCGCTCTAGCGGGGGGGTACACAGATACGCAGTATTTT.

This clonotype was picked up many times. The chain joins TRBV12-3 or TRBV12-4 to TRBJ2-3, with D unresolved. V was cut by 5 bases and J by 5 bases, with 8 bases left in between. The CDR3 contains 12 residues. DNA for the CDR3: TGTGCCAGCAGTCCCACCGTAGATACGCAGTATTTT. Residues: CASSPTVDTQYF.

The V and J genes are TRBV5-5 and TRBJ2-2; the D gene could be TRBD1 or TRBD2 (5 bases each). Germline V gene lookup returns CDR1 SGHKS and CDR2 YYEKEE (reference sequence). Trimming took off 1 base at V and 3 bases at J, with 13 bases between the two ends. The CDR3 has 16 residues. The CDR3 nucleotides read TGTGCCAGCAGCTTGAGAGGGGTCAGGGACACCGGGGAGCTGTTTTTT. Its translation: CASSLRGVRDTGELFF.

The chain recombines TRBV5-6 with TRBJ2-7; D perhaps matches TRBD1 (5 bases). There are 14 residues in the CDR3. The germline CDR1 and CDR2 sequences are SGHDT and YYEEEE. Trimming removed 1 base at V and 3 bases at J, with 11 bases between. DNA of the CDR3: TGTGCCAGCAGCTTGTACAACAGGCTCTACGAGCAGTACTTC. Residues: CASSLYNRLYEQYF.

This clonotype has more than one count but fewer than ten. The gene calls are TRBV9 and TRBJ2-7; the D gene is possibly TRBD1 (6 bases). Looked up from germline, CDR1 is SGDLS and CDR2 is YYNGEE. There are 14 residues in the CDR3. Between the trimmed V and J ends, which lost 4 bases and 2 bases, there was a span of 13 bases. The CDR3 region is CASSKQGVPYEQYF. In DNA, the CDR3 is TGTGCCAGCAGCAAACAGGGTGTCCCCTACGAGCAGTACTTC.

The CDR3 nucleotides are TGTGCCAGCAGCCGCCCGGGACAAGTCCTACTCTCCTACGAGCAGTACTTC. As protein: CASSRPGQVLLSYEQYF. This rearrangement joins TRBV5-5 to TRBJ2-7, with D maybe TRBD1 (6 bases). Deletions cut 4 bases from V and 0 bases from J, with 20 bases between. This CDR3 has 17 residues. From germline, CDR1 is SGHKS and CDR2 YYEKEE (reference sequence).

This clonotype was observed many times. The CDR3 loop is CAIRQLASTNDEQFF. The DNA for the CDR3 is TGTGCCATCAGACAACTAGCGTCCACCAACGATGAGCAGTTCTTC. The V gene is TRBV10-3, the J gene TRBJ2-1, with TRBD2 matching over 7 bases. Per the germline V gene, CDR1 is ENHRY and CDR2 is SYGVKD. The CDR3 spans 15 residues. J gave up 8 bases and V 6 bases, and 13 bases lay outside the gene matches.